Reported below is one TCR beta chain. What it recognizes is unknown. TCRdb keeps only in-frame clones here, not all; method: immunoSEQ multiplex PCR. The repertoire holds just under 75,000 clones, with around 74% as singletons. Before sequencing, viral peptide pools were used by the ViraFEST assay to expand antigen-specific CD4+ T cells. CD4+ T cell isolation took place after more than eight days of culture. Among the vaccine recipients, none had a prior SARS-CoV-2 infection, and nucleocapsid antibodies were negative. Cultures got half-medium changes with IL-2 on days 3 and 7. The CDR3 spans 14 residues. CDR1 is SNHLY, CDR2 FYNNEI, per germline. The germline V and J ends were trimmed by 2 bases and 4 bases, with 11 bases remaining between them. This record belongs to a study of vaccination effects on CD4 cells after COVID-19. Findings and caveats of the study: In vaccinees who were healthy, merely 1 out of 255 vaccine-induced clones cross-reacted with common cold coronaviruses.

This material consisted of CD4+ T cells from PBMCs cultured with HCoV-NL63 spike peptides, taken before COVID-19 vaccination. This clonotype was obtained from a human donor who received a COVID-19 vaccine. The gene calls are TRBV2 and TRBJ2-5; a possible D gene is TRBD1 (6 bases). The chain's CDR3 is CASSEFRGGETQYF. CDR3 bases: TGTGCCAGCAGTGAATTCAGGGGCGGAGAGACCCAGTACTTC.